The rows below give T cell receptor beta chains drawn from one sample of a study of blood T cell repertoires in COVID-19. Clones were sequenced by immunoSEQ multiplex PCR, and TCRdb holds only the in-frame ones, with some missing. The sample includes about 280,000 clones, roughly 80% of them seen just once. What was sequenced was PBMCs or T cells enriched from blood (not recorded which). These receptor sequences come from a man aged 35 to 55 who had been exposed to COVID-19. Each CDR3 is given without its conserved first and last residue. The listing skips clone size in some rows; elsewhere it reads once, few, many or a size class.

V gene	J gene	clone size	CDR3 length	CDR3 protein
TRBV11-2	TRBJ2-5	few	10	ASTYSVETQY
TRBV7-3	TRBJ2-3	few	13	ASSPGQGWTDTQY
TRBV19	TRBJ2-1	NA	11	ASSTLLYNEQF
TRBV29-1	TRBJ1-2	NA	11	SVDKGRGVGYT
TRBV10-3	TRBJ2-5	NA	8	AIREEVWD
TRBV6-5	TRBJ2-5	NA	14	ASSSGTGWGQETQY
TRBV19	TRBJ1-4	NA	12	ASTLKYRNEKLF
TRBV11-2	TRBJ1-1	few	11	ASSATRTGEAF
TRBV11-3	TRBJ2-4	NA	11	ASSSPGTLIQY
TRBV6-6	TRBJ1-1	NA	13	ASSSSTQGNTEAF
TRBV14	TRBJ1-3	NA	13	ASSYRGNPGNTIY
TRBV30	TRBJ1-5	many	11	AWSDRGNQPQH
TRBV18	TRBJ2-7	once	15	ASSPFSPGGNSYEQY
TRBV6-5	TRBJ1-1	NA	11	ASNRDRGTEAF
TRBV30	TRBJ1-5	NA	13	AWSMWASDNQPQH
TRBV3-1/TRBV3-2	TRBJ2-3	NA	12	ASSRVGATDTQY
TRBV6-5	TRBJ2-1	NA	10	ASRGSGSEQF
TRBV5-1	TRBJ2-6	NA	17	ASSQVTATGFSGANVLT
TRBV13	TRBJ2-7	NA	13	ASGSRREVLYEQY
TRBV27	TRBJ2-1	NA	9	ASAAYNEQF
TRBV29-1	TRBJ2-3	NA	12	SVRGPTSTDTQY
TRBV19	TRBJ1-5	NA	13	ASGLQGRGNQPQH
TRBV6-1	TRBJ2-1	once	13	ASSPLAGVGNEQF
TRBV7-2	TRBJ2-2	NA	10	ASSFSAGELF
TRBV27	TRBJ1-5	once	12	ASSFLNSNQPQH
TRBV10-3	TRBJ1-6	NA	11	AISDDRVSPLH
TRBV11-3	TRBJ1-3	NA	12	ASSLGSAGNTIY
TRBV27	TRBJ1-2	NA	13	ASSFGGTGRRGYT
TRBV19	TRBJ1-2	NA	13	ASTGRGQGTYGYT
TRBV6-1	TRBJ2-7	NA	11	ASSENPVYEQY
TRBV27	TRBJ2-1	NA	14	ASSLTSSLHYNEQF
TRBV7-2	TRBJ1-1	once	13	ASSLGRGWNTEAF
TRBV27	TRBJ2-1	NA	14	ASSPPTGTGFNEQF
TRBV14	TRBJ1-1	NA	11	ASSQDLNTEAF
TRBV11-2	TRBJ2-2	many	13	ASSQTSGRAGELF
TRBV9	TRBJ2-7	NA	11	ASSVSEGYEQY
TRBV5-1	TRBJ1-4	once	13	ASSLGGTSNEKLF
TRBV19	TRBJ2-2	NA	11	ASRIGSTGELF
TRBV19	TRBJ2-1	once	14	ASSFNRESAYNEQF
TRBV6-5	TRBJ1-1	few	10	ASSRGGTEAF
TRBV11-3	TRBJ1-1	NA	12	ASSGRDSYTEAF
TRBV11-3	TRBJ2-1	NA	13	ASSLGSGGTNEQF
TRBV2	TRBJ2-5	NA	13	ASRDNSGTEETQY
TRBV19	TRBJ1-3	NA	12	ASSMDSRINTIY
TRBV5-1	TRBJ2-7	NA	11	ASGSGQGYEQY
TRBV24-1	TRBJ2-6	NA	18	ATRKAVVRGASGGANVLT
TRBV27	TRBJ1-1	few	12	ASSSAGVNTEAF
TRBV7-6	TRBJ2-3	NA	13	ASSLALAPTDTQY
TRBV6-2/TRBV6-3	TRBJ1-2	once	11	ASSPRTAGGYT
TRBV19	TRBJ2-7	NA	19	ASSITQNPSSGRASNHEQY
TRBV12-5	TRBJ1-2	NA	9	ASGVNYGYT
TRBV5-4	TRBJ2-1	NA	12	AQGAGAGRGEQF
TRBV11-2	TRBJ2-3	NA	16	ASRSRVIVIGLSDTQY
TRBV7-9	TRBJ2-7	few	12	ASSAGLGAYEQY
TRBV6-1	TRBJ2-7	NA	12	ASSEAYKSGSPY
TRBV25-1	TRBJ2-4	NA	9	ASSDRNIQY
TRBV6-5	TRBJ1-1	NA	12	ASKIERMNTEAF
TRBV25-1	TRBJ2-1	NA	12	ASSAGDIYNEQF
TRBV19	TRBJ2-3	NA	12	ASSPYPSTDTQY
TRBV5-4	TRBJ2-2	NA	11	ASSWSGGGELF